These 28 T cell receptor beta chains were sequenced from one sample in a study of T-cell reconstitution after alpha-beta-depleted transplantation in children. Unique molecular identifiers were used to barcode this TCRbeta library. TCRdb reprocessed the PCR reads via MiXCR and lists one record per CDR3 protein. The table records roughly 490,000 distinct CDR3 sequences, 10% to 12% of them present only once. The source material was PBMCs, mostly from graft donor cells, sampled 180 days after TCRalphabeta/CD19-depleted stem cell transplant. The receptors shown here come from a female patient aged 2-15 years who had a stem cell transplant for aplastic anemia, so the T cells may come from the graft donor.

This clonotype has more than one count but fewer than ten. The genes are TRBV11-2 and TRBJ2-1; D is unresolved. The V and J ends lost 2 bases and 2 bases respectively, with 7 bases between them. Germline V gene lookup returns CDR1 SGHAT and CDR2 FQNNGV. This CDR3 has 14 amino acids. The CDR3 here is CASSLTIAYNEQFF. In DNA form, the CDR3 reads TGTGCCAGCAGCTTAACGATAGCCTACAATGAGCAGTTCTTC. Variable domain in full (rest from reference TRBV11-2 and TRBJ2-1): EAGVAQSPRYKIIEKRQSVAFWCNPISGHATLYWYQQILGQGPKLLIQFQNNGVVDDSQLPKDRFSAERLKGVDSTLKIQPAKLEDSAVYLCASSLTIAYNEQFFGPGTRLTVL.

This clonotype was found a few times. The rearrangement links TRBV12-3 or TRBV12-4 to TRBJ2-7, with D tentatively TRBD1 (5 bases). V was trimmed by 2 bases and J by 0 bases, leaving 11 bases between them. The CDR3 totals 15 residues. The CDR3 protein is CASSLMATVSYEQYF. The CDR3 nucleotides are TGTGCCAGCAGTTTAATGGCGACAGTCTCCTACGAGCAGTACTTC.

The chain has TRBV12-3 or TRBV12-4 and TRBJ2-7, with 7 bases aligning to TRBD1. CDR3 length: 17 residues. With 6 bases clipped from V and 0 bases from J, the junction kept 14 bases outside the gene matches. CDR3 region: CASRPRTGTVFSYEQYV. The CDR3 coding sequence is TGTGCCAGCAGGCCCAGGACCGGGACAGTCTTCTCCTACGAGCAGTACGTC.

This clonotype was seen repeatedly, ten times or more. The V gene is TRBV9, the J gene TRBJ1-6, with a possible D match to TRBD1 (5 bases). CDR1 is SGDLS, CDR2 YYNGEE, per germline. The CDR3 sequence is 15 residues long. V was cut by 3 bases and J by 9 bases, with 16 bases left in between. The CDR3 coding sequence is TGTGCCAGCAGCGGGCTTGAGGGGATAGGTTCACCCCTCCACTTT. Translated, it gives CASSGLEGIGSPLHF.

The chain links TRBV15 to TRBJ2-7; D ambiguous. The CDR3 is 11 residues long. With 3 bases removed from V and 4 bases from J, the gap between germline ends came to 4 bases. Germline V lookup: CDR1 LNHNV, CDR2 YYDKDF (reference sequence). This CDR3 is CATSSPYEQYF. The CDR3, as DNA: TGTGCCACCAGCAGTCCTTACGAGCAGTACTTC.

This clonotype was detected only a few times. The CDR3 bases are TGTGCCAGCAGGCCGCCGGGCCGTGCGAACACCGGGGAGCTGTTTTTT. Translating it yields CASRPPGRANTGELFF. This chain uses TRBV6-1 with TRBJ2-2; D gene uncertain. CDR1 is MNHNS, CDR2 SASEGT, per germline. CDR3 length: 16 residues. Trimming stripped 6 bases from V and 0 bases from J, with 14 bases between.

This clonotype was detected a few times. The rearrangement links TRBV6-1 to TRBJ2-7; 8 bases are a match to TRBD1. The germline V gene has CDR1 MNHNS and CDR2 SASEGT. Trimming took 6 bases from V and 3 from J; bases not matched to a gene: 10. CDR3 length equals 15 residues. The CDR3 DNA reads as TGTGCCAGCAGCAGGGACAGGACTCTTTTCTACGAGCAGTACGTC. Translation gives CASSRDRTLFYEQYV.

This sequence joins TRBV9 and TRBJ2-1; 9 bases agree with TRBD2. CDR1 and CDR2 from the germline V gene are SGDLS and YYNGEE. Unmatched junction bases numbered 12, after V lost 4 bases and J lost 7 bases. There are 16 residues in the CDR3. This chain's CDR3 is CASSPPGGRALNEQFF. The CDR3 DNA follows: TGTGCCAGCAGCCCCCCGGGCGGGAGGGCCCTTAATGAGCAGTTCTTC.

V is TRBV7-8 and J is TRBJ2-4, with 10 positions matching TRBD2. With V trimmed by 5 bases and J by 0 bases, 10 bases remained unmatched. Germline CDR1 SGHVS, CDR2 FQNEAQ. This CDR3 has 18 amino acids. CDR3 in DNA: TGTGCCAGCAGCCTCGGGACTAGCGCCGCCGTAGCCAAAAACATTCAGTACTTC. This sequence encodes CASSLGTSAAVAKNIQYF.

This clonotype has just a few counts. The V call is TRBV15, the J call TRBJ2-1; the D gene could be TRBD1 or TRBD2 (5 bases each). CDR3 size: 15 residues. CDR1 is LNHNV, CDR2 YYDKDF, per germline (reference sequence). The V end was cut by 2 bases, the J end by 7 bases, with 15 bases between. The CDR3 DNA reads as TGTGCCACCAGCAGATCCCGGCCCGGGGCAAATGAGCAGTTCTTC. Translating gives CATSRSRPGANEQFF.

This clonotype occurred many times. This rearrangement joins TRBV20-1 to TRBJ1-2; the match to TRBD1 covers 7 bases. J was trimmed by 4 bases and V by 1 base; bases with no gene match: 9. This CDR3 comprises 15 residues. The germline V gene has CDR1 DFQATT and CDR2 SNEGSKA (reference sequence). The CDR3 DNA reads TGCAGTGCTAGAGCCCCAGGGGGTGACTCCTATGGCTACACCTTC. Amino acids: CSARAPGGDSYGYTF.

This clonotype was detected ten times or more. V and J are TRBV6-5 and TRBJ2-7; D gene unclear. The V and J ends lost 1 base and 3 bases respectively, with 7 bases between them. The CDR3 length is 13 residues. Germline loops: CDR1 MNHEY, CDR2 SVGAGI. The CDR3 region has the DNA TGTGCCAGCAGTTACTGGTTAAACTACGAGCAGTACTTC. Encoded protein: CASSYWLNYEQYF.

V is TRBV7-6 and J is TRBJ2-1; tentative D call: TRBD2 (5 bases). This CDR3 has 15 residues. V was cut by 1 base and J by 6 bases, with 13 bases left in between. CDR1 is SGHVS, CDR2 FNYEAQ, per germline. Here the CDR3 reads CASSLGVWEFNEQFF. The CDR3 nucleotides are TGTGCCAGCAGCTTAGGAGTGTGGGAGTTCAATGAGCAGTTCTTC.

This clonotype was observed a few times. V is TRBV11-2 and J is TRBJ1-3; unclear D gene. The CDR3 extends over 16 amino acids. Trimming removed 4 bases at V and 0 bases at J, with 13 bases between. CDR1 and CDR2 (germline): SGHAT, FQNNGV. The CDR3 DNA is TGTGCCAGCAGCTCCTACCTTTGGACCTCTGGAAACACCATATATTTT. Its translation is CASSSYLWTSGNTIYF. The variable domain in full, completed from reference TRBV11-2 and TRBJ1-3, reads EAGVAQSPRYKIIEKRQSVAFWCNPISGHATLYWYQQILGQGPKLLIQFQNNGVVDDSQLPKDRFSAERLKGVDSTLKIQPAKLEDSAVYLCASSSYLWTSGNTIYFGEGSWLTVV.

The chain is built from TRBV10-2 and TRBJ1-1; no definite D call. The CDR3 has 17 amino acids. CDR1 and CDR2 from the germline V gene are WSHSY and SAAADI. The ends were cut back, 2 bases at V and 0 bases at J, with 16 bases in the middle. The CDR3 DNA is TGCGCCAGCAGTGAGGGCTGGAGATGGTGGGTGAACACTGAAGCTTTCTTT. Amino acids: CASSEGWRWWVNTEAFF.

This clonotype was seen repeatedly, ten times or more. CDR3 DNA sequence: TGTGCCATCCGTACGCGGGAGAGTCCAGATACGCAGTATTTT. Its protein product is CAIRTRESPDTQYF. The V call is TRBV10-3, the J call TRBJ2-3, with TRBD2 matching over 7 bases. In germline, CDR1 is ENHRY, CDR2 SYGVKD. V lost 8 bases and J lost 4; bases outside the gene matches: 9. The CDR3 is made up of 14 amino acids.

This sequence joins TRBV20-1 and TRBJ2-2; D is unresolved. The CDR3 is 16 residues long. Trimming left V 2 bases short and J 7 bases short, with 20 bases between. Germline V gene sequence: CDR1 DFQATT, CDR2 SNEGSKA (reference sequence). CDR3 nucleotides: TGCAGTGCTAGATCATCCGGGCCCCTTGCCATCGGGGAGCTGTTTTTT. Protein sequence: CSARSSGPLAIGELFF.

This clonotype was recorded a few times. The CDR3 DNA follows: TGCGCCAGCAGCCAAGATGTAGCGGGAGGGACCGATGAGCAGTTCTTC. Translation gives CASSQDVAGGTDEQFF. This chain joins TRBV4-3 and TRBJ2-1; TRBD2 agrees at 11 bases. The CDR3 spans 16 residues. V lost 0 bases and J lost 8; bases outside the gene matches: 6. CDR1 is LGHNA, CDR2 YSLEER, per germline.

V gene TRBV5-1 combines with J gene TRBJ2-1, with 9 nucleotides matching TRBD2. This CDR3 spans 17 amino acids. Germline V gives CDR1 SGHRS, CDR2 YFSETQ. Germline trimming cut 0 bases from V and 8 bases from J; bases unmatched to any gene: 12. CDR3 coding DNA: TGCGCCAGCAGCTTGGCCCGAATAGCGGGAGCAGGGGATGAGCAGTTCTTC. Protein sequence: CASSLARIAGAGDEQFF.

The chain recombines TRBV19 with TRBJ2-7, with 11 bases that match TRBD1. CDR1 and CDR2 from the germline V gene are LNHDA and SQIVND (reference sequence). There are 15 residues in the CDR3. V gave up 5 bases and J gave up 3 bases; unmatched junction bases: 6. The CDR3 sequence is CASSPGQGAIYEQYV. In nucleotides, the CDR3 is TGTGCCAGTAGTCCCGGACAGGGGGCTATCTACGAGCAGTACGTC.

This clonotype has just a few counts. The chain links TRBV7-9 to TRBJ2-7; the D is unclear. The V gene lost 1 base and the J gene lost 5 bases, with 18 bases spanning the gap. Germline loops: CDR1 SEHNR, CDR2 FQNEAQ (reference sequence). The CDR3 loop spans 16 amino acids. The CDR3 is CASSLVLTPAKDEQYV. CDR3 nucleotides: TGTGCCAGCAGCTTAGTTTTGACACCGGCGAAAGACGAGCAGTACGTC.

The chain employs TRBV19 and TRBJ2-3; TRBD1 aligns across 11 bases. The V segment lost 4 bases and the J segment 6 bases; nucleotides outside the gene matches: 6. CDR1 is LNHDA and CDR2 is SQIVND in the germline V gene (reference sequence). This CDR3 has 15 residues. The CDR3 here is CASSTMDRGPDTQYF. The CDR3 region has the DNA TGTGCCAGTAGTACAATGGACAGGGGGCCCGATACGCAGTATTTT.

The table lists this clonotype with many counts. V and J are TRBV29-1 and TRBJ2-3, with 10 bases fitting TRBD2. Germline V lookup: CDR1 SQVTM, CDR2 ANQGSEA. The trim removed 3 bases at V and 1 base at J, leaving 10 bases unmatched. The length of the CDR3 is 17 residues. CDR3 in DNA: TGCAGCGTTGATGTCACAGGGCTAGCGGGAGGCACAGATACGCAGTATTTT. Translating gives CSVDVTGLAGGTDTQYF.

At least ten counts were recorded for this clonotype. This rearrangement joins TRBV5-1 to TRBJ2-1, with TRBD1 matching 7 bases. CDR1 SGHRS and CDR2 YFSETQ come from the germline V gene. The junction had 2 bases not matched to a gene; V was cut back by 0 bases and J by 2 bases. There are 15 residues in the CDR3. CDR3 DNA: TGCGCCAGCAGCTTGGGCCAGGGGGCCTACAATGAGCAGTTCTTC. Amino acid sequence: CASSLGQGAYNEQFF.

This clonotype was recorded a few times. The chain couples TRBV20-1 to TRBJ2-3; TRBD2 agrees at 10 bases. V was pared by 2 bases and J by 8 bases, with 13 bases of the junction left unmatched. This CDR3 has 16 residues. Germline CDR1 DFQATT, CDR2 SNEGSKA (reference sequence). CDR3 loop: CSARRGAAGGPVTQYF. The CDR3 region has the DNA TGCAGTGCTAGACGAGGGGCAGCGGGAGGGCCGGTTACGCAGTATTTT.

The sample holds a few counts of this clonotype. The CDR3 DNA reads TGTGCCAGCAGTTCGGTGACAGGGGTCGGCTACGAGCAGTACTTC. This codes for CASSSVTGVGYEQYF. The chain combines TRBV28 with TRBJ2-7; 8 nucleotides match TRBD1. The CDR3 has 15 residues. V trimming: 4 bases; J trimming: 3 bases; junction bases outside the gene matches: 8. Germline V gives CDR1 MDHEN, CDR2 SYDVKM.

This clonotype was counted between two and nine times. The chain combines TRBV28 with TRBJ1-4, with D perhaps matching TRBD1 (5 bases). Germline V lookup: CDR1 MDHEN, CDR2 SYDVKM. V lost 5 bases to trimming and J lost 0 bases, with 10 bases between them. This CDR3 has 15 amino acids. DNA of the CDR3: TGTGCCAGCAGTGGGGGTCGGGCAACTAATGAAAAACTGTTTTTT. This gives the protein CASSGGRATNEKLFF.

This clonotype appeared a few times. This chain uses TRBV11-2 with TRBJ2-5, with 14 nucleotides matching TRBD2. With V trimmed by 2 bases and J by 1 base, 9 bases remained unmatched. The CDR3 length is 19 residues. Germline V gene data show CDR1 as SGHAT and CDR2 as FQNNGV. The CDR3 here is CASSLWGLAGVVLQETQYF. CDR3 DNA sequence: TGTGCCAGCAGCTTATGGGGACTAGCGGGAGTGGTCCTCCAAGAGACCCAGTACTTC.